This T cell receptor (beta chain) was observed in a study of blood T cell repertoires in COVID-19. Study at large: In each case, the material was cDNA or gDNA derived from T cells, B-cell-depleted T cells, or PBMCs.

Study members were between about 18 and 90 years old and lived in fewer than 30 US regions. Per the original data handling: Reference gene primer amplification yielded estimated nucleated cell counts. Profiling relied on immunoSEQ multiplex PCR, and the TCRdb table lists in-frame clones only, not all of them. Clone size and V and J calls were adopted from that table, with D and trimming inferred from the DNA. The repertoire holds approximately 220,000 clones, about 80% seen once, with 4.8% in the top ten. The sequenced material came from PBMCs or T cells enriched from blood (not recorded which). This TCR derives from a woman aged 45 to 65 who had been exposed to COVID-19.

DNA for the CDR3: TGTGCCAGCAGTTTATCCCGGAACGGCGGCTACGAGCAGTACTTC. This translates into CASSLSRNGGYEQYF. The chain combines TRBV28 with TRBJ2-7, with D hard to call. V lost 1 base and J lost 3, with 13 bases in between. CDR1 MDHEN and CDR2 SYDVKM come from the germline V gene. This CDR3 region has 15 residues.